The clone carrying this TCR beta chain was detected only once. Its target is unknown. This specimen belongs to a study of cytomegalovirus exposure and HLA in healthy donors. On the study more broadly: HLA-typed donors were the source of 82 million or so unique TCRs, which an early data release held. Points from the study as a whole: TCR beta sequences numbering under 20,000 were associated with HLA alleles at 0.05 false discovery rate in a later analysis. According to the study, some 160 TCR beta chains were cytomegalovirus-associated.

The PCR contained 60 Vbeta and 13 Jbeta primers. Repertoires were generated with immunoSEQ multiplex PCR, while TCRdb's copy carries only in-frame clones and drops some. Of about 150,000 clones listed, roughly 80% are singletons. Germline values: CDR1 SGDLS, CDR2 YYNGEE. The CDR3 totals 14 residues. The V and J ends lost 0 bases and 2 bases, in that order; junction bases with no gene match: 2. The sequenced sample was PBMCs. This receptor was taken from a man aged 50 to 59 in good health and CMV-seropositive. V gene TRBV9 combines with J gene TRBJ2-7; 7 bases align to TRBD1. CDR3 loop: CASSVEGAPYEQYF. The CDR3 DNA follows: TGTGCCAGCAGCGTAGAGGGGGCCCCCTACGAGCAGTACTTC.